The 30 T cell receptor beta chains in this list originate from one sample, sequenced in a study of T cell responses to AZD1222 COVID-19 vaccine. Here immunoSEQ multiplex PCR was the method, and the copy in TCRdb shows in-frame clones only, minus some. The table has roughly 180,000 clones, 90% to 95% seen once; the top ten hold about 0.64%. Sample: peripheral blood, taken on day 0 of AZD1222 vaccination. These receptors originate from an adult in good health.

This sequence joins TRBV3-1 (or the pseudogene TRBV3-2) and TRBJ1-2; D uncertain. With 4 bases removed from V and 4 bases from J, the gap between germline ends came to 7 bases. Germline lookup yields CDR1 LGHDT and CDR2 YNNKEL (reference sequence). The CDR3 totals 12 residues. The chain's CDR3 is CASSPTGYGYTF. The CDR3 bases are TGTGCCAGCAGCCCGACTGGCTATGGCTACACCTTC.

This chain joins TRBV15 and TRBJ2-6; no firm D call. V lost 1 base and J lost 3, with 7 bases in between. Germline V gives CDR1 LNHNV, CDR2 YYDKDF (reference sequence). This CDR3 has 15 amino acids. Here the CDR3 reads CATSRGGFGANVLTF. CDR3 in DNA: TGTGCCACCAGCAGAGGCGGCTTTGGGGCCAACGTCCTGACTTTC.

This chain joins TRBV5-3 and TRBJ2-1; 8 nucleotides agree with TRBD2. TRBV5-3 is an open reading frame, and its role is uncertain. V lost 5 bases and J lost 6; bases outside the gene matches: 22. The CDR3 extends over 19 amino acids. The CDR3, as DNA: TGTGCCAGAAGGGGCTCAGGGGAGTCGCGGGAGGTTCAATCCAATGAGCAGTTCTTC. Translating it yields CARRGSGESREVQSNEQFF.

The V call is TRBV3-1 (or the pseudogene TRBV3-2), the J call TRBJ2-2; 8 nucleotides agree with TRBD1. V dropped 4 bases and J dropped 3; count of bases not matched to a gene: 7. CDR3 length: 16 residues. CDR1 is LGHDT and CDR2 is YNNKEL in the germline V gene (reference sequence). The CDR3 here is CASSLRGLGDTGELFF. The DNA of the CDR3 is TGTGCCAGCAGCCTCAGGGGGCTAGGGGACACCGGGGAGCTGTTTTTT.

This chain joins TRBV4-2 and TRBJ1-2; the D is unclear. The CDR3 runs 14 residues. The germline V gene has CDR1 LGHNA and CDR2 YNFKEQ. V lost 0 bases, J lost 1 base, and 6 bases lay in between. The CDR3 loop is CASSQEAVNYGYTF. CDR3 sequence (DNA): TGTGCCAGCAGCCAAGAGGCGGTTAACTATGGCTACACCTTC.

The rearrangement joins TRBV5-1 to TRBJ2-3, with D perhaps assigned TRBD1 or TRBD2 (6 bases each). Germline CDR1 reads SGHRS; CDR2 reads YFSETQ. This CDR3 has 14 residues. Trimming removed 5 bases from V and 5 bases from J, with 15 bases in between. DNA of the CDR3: TGCGCCAGCAGTAGGGGGGAGGTTCGAGATACGCAGTATTTT. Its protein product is CASSRGEVRDTQYF.

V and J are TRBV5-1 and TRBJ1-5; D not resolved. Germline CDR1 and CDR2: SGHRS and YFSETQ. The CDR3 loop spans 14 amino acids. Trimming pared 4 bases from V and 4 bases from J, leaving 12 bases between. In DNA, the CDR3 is TGCGCCAGCAGCCCTCAGACGGGTAATCAGCCCCAGCATTTT. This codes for CASSPQTGNQPQHF.

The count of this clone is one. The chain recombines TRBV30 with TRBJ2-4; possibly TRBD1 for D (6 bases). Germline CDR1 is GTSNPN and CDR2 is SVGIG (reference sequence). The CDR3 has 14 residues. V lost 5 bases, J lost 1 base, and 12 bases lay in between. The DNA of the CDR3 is TGTGCCTGGGTTTCAGGGGTGGCCAAAAACATTCAGTACTTC. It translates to CAWVSGVAKNIQYF.

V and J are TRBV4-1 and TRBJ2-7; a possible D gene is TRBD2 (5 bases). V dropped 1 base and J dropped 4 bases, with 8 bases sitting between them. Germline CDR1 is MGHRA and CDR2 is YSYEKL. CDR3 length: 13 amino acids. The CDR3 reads CASSQGSGYEQYF. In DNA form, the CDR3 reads TGCGCCAGCAGCCAAGGCAGCGGATACGAGCAGTACTTC.

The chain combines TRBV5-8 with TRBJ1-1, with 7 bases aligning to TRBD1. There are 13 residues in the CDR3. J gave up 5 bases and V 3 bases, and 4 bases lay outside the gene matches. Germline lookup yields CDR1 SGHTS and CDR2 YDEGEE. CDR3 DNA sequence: TGTGCCAGCAGCTCACAGGGGTTAACTGAAGCTTTCTTT. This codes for CASSSQGLTEAFF.

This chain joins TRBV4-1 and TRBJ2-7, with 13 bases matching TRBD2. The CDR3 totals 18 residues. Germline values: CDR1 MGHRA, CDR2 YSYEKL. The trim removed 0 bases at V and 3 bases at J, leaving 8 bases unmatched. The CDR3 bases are TGCGCCAGCAGCCAAGATTTTCTGGGACTAGCGGGGAGCTACGAGCAGTACTTC. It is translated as CASSQDFLGLAGSYEQYF.

The CDR3 region has the DNA TGTGCCAGCAACGGACGGACCAATTCACCCCTCCACTTT. It is translated as CASNGRTNSPLHF. V gene TRBV6-5 combines with J gene TRBJ1-6, with no clear D. V dropped 7 bases and J dropped 7 bases, with 11 bases sitting between them. CDR3 length: 13 residues. Per germline, CDR1 MNHEY and CDR2 SVGAGI.

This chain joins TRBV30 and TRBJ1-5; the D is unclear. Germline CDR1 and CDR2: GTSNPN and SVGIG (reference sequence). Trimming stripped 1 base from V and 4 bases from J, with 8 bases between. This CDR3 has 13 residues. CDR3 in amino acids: CAWSDGGNQPQHF. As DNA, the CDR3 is TGTGCCTGGAGTGACGGAGGGAATCAGCCCCAGCATTTT.

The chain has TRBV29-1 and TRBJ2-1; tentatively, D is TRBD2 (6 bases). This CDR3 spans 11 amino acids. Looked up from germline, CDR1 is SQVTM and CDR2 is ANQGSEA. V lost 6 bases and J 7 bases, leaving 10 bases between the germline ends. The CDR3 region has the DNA TGCAGCGTAGCCGCGGGGAATGAGCAGTTCTTC. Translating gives CSVAAGNEQFF.

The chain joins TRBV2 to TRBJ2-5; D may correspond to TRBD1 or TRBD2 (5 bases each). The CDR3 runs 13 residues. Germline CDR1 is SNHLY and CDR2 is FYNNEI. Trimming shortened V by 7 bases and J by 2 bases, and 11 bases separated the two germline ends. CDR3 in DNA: TGTGCCAGCAATGGGGGATGGCAAGAGACCCAGTACTTC. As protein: CASNGGWQETQYF.

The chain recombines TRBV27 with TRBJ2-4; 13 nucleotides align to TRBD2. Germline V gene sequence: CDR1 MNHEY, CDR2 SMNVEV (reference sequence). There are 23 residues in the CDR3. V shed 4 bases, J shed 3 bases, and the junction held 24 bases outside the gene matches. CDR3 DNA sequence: TGTGCCAGCAGTTCCCTCCGAGGACAGGAAAGGACTAGCGGGAGTTCAGACAAAAACATTCAGTACTTC. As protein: CASSSLRGQERTSGSSDKNIQYF.

The DNA for the CDR3 is TGTGCCAGCAGCGCGGCGAGCTCCTACAATGAGCAGTTCTTC. This encodes CASSAASSYNEQFF. The chain couples TRBV2 to TRBJ2-1; D is uncertain. Looked up from germline, CDR1 is SNHLY and CDR2 is FYNNEI. The CDR3 covers 14 residues. Trimming pared 6 bases from V and 0 bases from J, leaving 9 bases between. Based on the CDR3 plus reference TRBV2 and TRBJ2-1, the full variable domain is EPEVTQTPSHQVTQMGQEVILRCVPISNHLYFYWYRQILGQKVEFLVSFYNNEISEKSEIFDDQFSVERPDGSNFTLKIRSTKLEDSAMYFCASSAASSYNEQFFGPGTRLTVL.

In nucleotides, the CDR3 is TGCGCCAGCAGCTCGACAGGGGGGACAAGCGAGCAGTACTTC. It codes for CASSSTGGTSEQYF. The rearrangement links TRBV5-1 to TRBJ2-7; 9 nucleotides agree with TRBD1. V shed 3 bases, J shed 6 bases, and the junction held 7 bases outside the gene matches. This CDR3 spans 14 amino acids. The germline CDR1 and CDR2 sequences are SGHRS and YFSETQ.

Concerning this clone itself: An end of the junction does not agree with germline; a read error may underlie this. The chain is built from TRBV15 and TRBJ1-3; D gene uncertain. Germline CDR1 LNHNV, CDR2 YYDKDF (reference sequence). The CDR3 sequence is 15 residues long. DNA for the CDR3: TGTGCCACCAGTAGAGCGAGATCTGCTGGAAACACCATATATTTT. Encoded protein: CATSRARSAGNTIYF.

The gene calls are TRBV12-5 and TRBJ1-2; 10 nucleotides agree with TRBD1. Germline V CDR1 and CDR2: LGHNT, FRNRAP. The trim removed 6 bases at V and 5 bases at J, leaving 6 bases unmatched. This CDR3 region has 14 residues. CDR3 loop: CASGTPGQGYGYTF. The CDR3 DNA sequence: TGTGCTAGTGGAACCCCGGGACAGGGGTATGGCTACACCTTC.

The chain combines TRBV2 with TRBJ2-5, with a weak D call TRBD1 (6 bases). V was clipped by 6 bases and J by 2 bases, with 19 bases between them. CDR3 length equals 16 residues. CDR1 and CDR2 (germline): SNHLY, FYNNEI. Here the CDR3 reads CASRELGTSSQETQYF. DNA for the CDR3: TGTGCCAGCAGAGAACTCGGGACATCCAGTCAAGAGACCCAGTACTTC. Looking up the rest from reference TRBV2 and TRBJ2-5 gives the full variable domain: EPEVTQTPSHQVTQMGQEVILRCVPISNHLYFYWYRQILGQKVEFLVSFYNNEISEKSEIFDDQFSVERPDGSNFTLKIRSTKLEDSAMYFCASRELGTSSQETQYFGPGTRLLVL.

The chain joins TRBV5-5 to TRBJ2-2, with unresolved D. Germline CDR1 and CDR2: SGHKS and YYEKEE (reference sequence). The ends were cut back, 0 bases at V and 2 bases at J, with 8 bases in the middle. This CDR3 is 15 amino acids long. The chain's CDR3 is CASSLGGTNTGELFF. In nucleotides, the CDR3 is TGTGCCAGCAGCTTGGGAGGCACCAACACCGGGGAGCTGTTTTTT.

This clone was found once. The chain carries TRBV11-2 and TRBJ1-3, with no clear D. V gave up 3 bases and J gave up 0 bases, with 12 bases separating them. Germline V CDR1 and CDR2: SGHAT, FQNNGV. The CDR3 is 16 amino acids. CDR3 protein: CASSFEDRSSGNTIYF. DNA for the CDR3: TGTGCCAGCAGCTTCGAGGATCGGAGCTCTGGAAACACCATATATTTT.

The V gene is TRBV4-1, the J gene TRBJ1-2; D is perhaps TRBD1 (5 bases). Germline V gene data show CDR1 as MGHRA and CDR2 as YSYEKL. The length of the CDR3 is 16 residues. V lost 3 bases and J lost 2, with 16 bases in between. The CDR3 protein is CASSQEGRRVNYGYTF. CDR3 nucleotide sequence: TGCGCCAGCAGCCAGGAGGGACGGAGAGTAAACTATGGCTACACCTTC.

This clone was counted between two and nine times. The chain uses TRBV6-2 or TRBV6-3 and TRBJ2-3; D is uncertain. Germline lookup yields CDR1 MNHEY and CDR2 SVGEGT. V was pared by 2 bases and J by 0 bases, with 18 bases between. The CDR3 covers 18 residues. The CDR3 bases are TGTGCCAGCAGTTACATTCGGCGGCCGCTCATTAGCACAGATACGCAGTATTTT. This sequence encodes CASSYIRRPLISTDTQYF.

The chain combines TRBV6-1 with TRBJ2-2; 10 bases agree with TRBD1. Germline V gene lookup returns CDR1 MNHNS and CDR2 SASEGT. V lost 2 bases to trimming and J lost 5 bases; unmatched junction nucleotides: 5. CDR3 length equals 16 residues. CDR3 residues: CASSEPWTGGTGELFF. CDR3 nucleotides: TGTGCCAGCAGTGAACCCTGGACAGGGGGGACCGGGGAGCTGTTTTTT.

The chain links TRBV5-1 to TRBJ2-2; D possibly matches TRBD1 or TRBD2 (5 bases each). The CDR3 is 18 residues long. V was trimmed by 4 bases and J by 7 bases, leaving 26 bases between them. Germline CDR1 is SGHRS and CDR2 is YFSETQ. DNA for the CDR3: TGCGCCAGCAGCCCTACCCCTTCCGGGACCCACAGCGGCGGGGAGCTGTTTTTT. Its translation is CASSPTPSGTHSGGELFF.

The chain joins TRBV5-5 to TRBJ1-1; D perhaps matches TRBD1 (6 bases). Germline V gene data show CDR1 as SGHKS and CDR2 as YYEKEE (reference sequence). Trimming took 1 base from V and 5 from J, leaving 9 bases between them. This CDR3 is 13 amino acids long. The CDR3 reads CASSLFRGTEAFF. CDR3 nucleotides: TGTGCCAGCAGCTTGTTTAGGGGGACTGAAGCTTTCTTT.

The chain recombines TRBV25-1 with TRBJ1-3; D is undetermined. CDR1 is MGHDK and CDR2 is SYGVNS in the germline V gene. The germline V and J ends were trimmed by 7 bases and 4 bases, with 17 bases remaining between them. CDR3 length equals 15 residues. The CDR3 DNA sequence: TGTGCCAGCATGGATCCGGGAACGCCGGGAAACACCATATATTTT. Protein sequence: CASMDPGTPGNTIYF.

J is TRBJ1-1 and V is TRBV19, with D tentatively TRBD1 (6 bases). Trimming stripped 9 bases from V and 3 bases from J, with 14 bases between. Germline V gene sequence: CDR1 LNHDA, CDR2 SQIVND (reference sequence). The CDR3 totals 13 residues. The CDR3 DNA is TGTGCCAGCCGATCTGACAGGTACACTGAAGCTTTCTTT. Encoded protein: CASRSDRYTEAFF.